These 9 T cell receptor beta chains came from one sample sequenced in a study of beta chain features in type 1 diabetes. Expressed TCRB transcripts were sequenced because the entire RNA isolate underwent reverse transcription. Here immunoSEQ multiplex PCR was the method, and the copy in TCRdb shows in-frame clones only, minus some. The data show some 180,000 clones, 10% to 15% seen once. The material sequenced was central memory CD4+ T cells from blood. The origin of the receptors is a woman aged 18-29 years in good health.

This clone occurred a few times. The V call is TRBV28, the J call TRBJ2-1, with D maybe TRBD2 (6 bases). Germline lookup yields CDR1 MDHEN and CDR2 SYDVKM. V gave up 5 bases and J gave up 2 bases, with 13 bases separating them. This CDR3 contains 15 residues. The CDR3: CASSLLREPYNEQFF. CDR3 sequence (DNA): TGTGCCAGCAGTCTACTCCGGGAGCCCTACAATGAGCAGTTCTTC.

The chain joins TRBV7-2 to TRBJ1-5, with TRBD1 as a possible D gene (6 bases). This CDR3 is 15 amino acids long. Germline assignment: CDR1 SGHTA and CDR2 FQGNSA. Trimming took off 4 bases at V and 3 bases at J, with 13 bases between the two ends. CDR3 DNA: TGTGCCAGCAGCTCCGAGGCAGGGGTCAATCAGCCCCAGCATTTT. Protein product: CASSSEAGVNQPQHF.

The chain uses TRBV30 and TRBJ1-5; 9 nucleotides agree with TRBD1. The germline V gene encodes CDR1 GTSNPN and CDR2 SVGIG (reference sequence). This CDR3 comprises 15 residues. The V segment lost 0 bases and the J segment 6 bases; nucleotides outside the gene matches: 6. As DNA, the CDR3 is TGTGCCTGGAGTGTACGGGACAGGGCTTCTCAGCCCCAGCATTTT. Residues: CAWSVRDRASQPQHF.

The V call is TRBV5-1, the J call TRBJ1-2; 7 bases agree with TRBD1. The CDR3 contains 13 residues. Germline values: CDR1 SGHRS, CDR2 YFSETQ. Unmatched junction bases numbered 4, after V lost 4 bases and J lost 4 bases. The CDR3 region is CASSPDRAYGYTF. CDR3 in DNA: TGCGCCAGCAGCCCAGACAGGGCCTATGGCTACACCTTC.

This clone is a singleton in its sample. Other DNA sequences within the sample encode an identical CDR3. The rearrangement joins TRBV28 to TRBJ1-1; weak D call: TRBD1 (6 bases). Trimming removed 5 bases from V and 1 base from J, with 11 bases in between. The germline V gene has CDR1 MDHEN and CDR2 SYDVKM. The CDR3 is made up of 14 amino acids. In DNA form, the CDR3 reads TGTGCCAGCAGTCAAACGACAGGGAACACTGAAGCTTTCTTT. The encoded protein is CASSQTTGNTEAFF.

This clone showed up just a few times. The V and J genes are TRBV15 and TRBJ1-5; tentatively, D is TRBD1 (5 bases). Germline CDR1 is LNHNV and CDR2 is YYDKDF (reference sequence). Trimming cost V 11 bases and J 0 bases, with 17 bases left between them. This CDR3 contains 15 residues. In DNA, the CDR3 is TGTGCCCCCAAGACAGCCCTCTATAGCAATCAGCCCCAGCATTTT. Its protein is CAPKTALYSNQPQHF. Supplemented by reference TRBV15 and TRBJ1-5, the full variable domain reads DAMVIQNPRYQVTQFGKPVTLSCSQTLNHNVMYWYQQKSSQAPKLLFHYYDKDFNNEADTPDNFQSRRPNTSFCFLDIRSPGLGDTAMYLCAPKTALYSNQPQHFGDGTRLSIL.

This rearrangement joins TRBV7-2 to TRBJ1-4, with 8 bases matching TRBD1. Unmatched junction bases numbered 4, after V lost 5 bases and J lost 5 bases. CDR3 length equals 14 residues. Germline loops: CDR1 SGHTA, CDR2 FQGNSA. CDR3 DNA: TGTGCCAGCAGCACCGGGACAGGAAATGAAAAACTGTTTTTT. Translating it yields CASSTGTGNEKLFF.

This clone was detected only a few times. This chain connects TRBV19 to TRBJ1-2, with TRBD1 matching 9 bases. Looked up from germline, CDR1 is LNHDA and CDR2 is SQIVND (reference sequence). V shed 5 bases, J shed 7 bases, and the junction held 11 bases outside the gene matches. The CDR3 has 15 amino acids. The DNA of the CDR3 is TGTGCCAGTAGTCCTTTTCAATCGGACAGGGGTGGCTACACCTTC. The encoded protein is CASSPFQSDRGGYTF.

V usage is TRBV19 and J usage is TRBJ2-2; 14 bases fit TRBD2. The CDR3 totals 20 residues. J gave up 3 bases and V 0 bases, and 9 bases lay outside the gene matches. Germline V gives CDR1 LNHDA, CDR2 SQIVND (reference sequence). CDR3 nucleotide sequence: TGTGCCAGTAGTATAGAGGGACTAGCGGGAGCCTCGGGGGACACCGGGGAGCTGTTTTTT. Encoded protein: CASSIEGLAGASGDTGELFF.